The 3 T cell receptor beta chains below all came from one sample that was sequenced in a study of cytomegalovirus exposure and HLA in healthy donors. It was with 60 Vbeta and 13 Jbeta primers that the PCR ran. Repertoires were generated with immunoSEQ multiplex PCR, while TCRdb's copy carries only in-frame clones and drops some. The table counts approximately 140,000 clones; under 2% lies in the top ten. Sequences were obtained from PBMCs. Receptors were obtained from a woman in her forties or fifties in good health and CMV-seronegative.

The chain links TRBV6-1 to TRBJ2-5; 11 bases align to TRBD1. Germline CDR1 is MNHNS and CDR2 is SASEGT. The ends lost 6 bases at V and 5 bases at J; junction bases unmatched: 8. This CDR3 has 15 residues. DNA of the CDR3: TGTGCCAGCAGCCTCTATGGGACAGGGGGGGAGACCCAGTACTTC. Translating gives CASSLYGTGGETQYF.

The rearrangement uses TRBV5-3 and TRBJ1-3; D not certain. TRBV5-3 is an ORF, with its function uncertain. There are 13 residues in the CDR3. V dropped 0 bases and J dropped 3 bases, with 4 bases sitting between them. In DNA, the CDR3 is TGTGCCAGAAGCTTGGCTTTTGGAAACACCATATATTTT. Protein sequence: CARSLAFGNTIYF.

V gene TRBV14 combines with J gene TRBJ1-4; no reliable D call. The CDR3 has 13 residues. The V gene's germline CDR1 is SGHDN and CDR2 FVKESK. V was trimmed by 4 bases and J by 3 bases, leaving 6 bases between them. This CDR3 reads CASSRVANEKLFF. In DNA form, the CDR3 reads TGTGCCAGCAGCCGTGTAGCTAATGAAAAACTGTTTTTT.